This T cell receptor beta chain originates from a study of regulatory T cells in long-lasting Graves disease (dated by TCRdb to 2020 to 2022). Concerning the study at large: Antithyroid drugs had been taken for less than 3 months by newly diagnosed Graves' disease patients. Persistent Graves' disease patients were compared with newly diagnosed Graves' disease patients by peripheral blood TCR sequencing and RNA sequencing. The study was conducted in China and was registered as a clinical trial. TCR sequencing covered around 13 persistent and some 20 newly diagnosed Graves' disease patients, some 33 samples in total. Overall results and qualifications from the work: Sequencing and analysis were restricted to the TCR beta chain. Lower TCR Shannon entropy and fewer highly expanded clones were observed in persistent Graves' disease patients than in newly diagnosed patients, which suggested clonal expansion. As a limitation, the authors acknowledged that the small sample size may reduce accuracy. Peripheral blood alone was examined, since thyroid tissue, which constituted the primary lesion, could not be accessed. TRBV28, TRBJ1-2 and TRBJ2-5 were preferentially used in persistent disease, while TRBV20-1 and TRBJ2-1 were favored in newly diagnosed disease. Persistent patients shared more public clonotypes among themselves (more than 2,500) than newly diagnosed patients did (over 900).

The time point label for this specimen denotes: newly diagnosed GD, antithyroid drugs for less than 3 months. RNA was extracted from PBMCs in TRIzol for both TCR sequencing and RNA sequencing. Graves' disease was diagnosed according to American Thyroid Association guidelines. Recruitment of patients was carried out at an endocrinology department in Xi'an, China. Each patient gave roughly 8.4 milliliters of peripheral blood, collected in an EDTA anticoagulant tube. PBMCs were isolated by Ficoll Paque Plus density gradient separation without further T cell sorting. An Agilent 2100 Bioanalyzer and agarose gel were used to check RNA quality, and a NanoDrop 2000 was used to measure RNA concentration. From the germline V gene, CDR1 is MDHEN and CDR2 is SYDVKM. The CDR3 runs 17 amino acids, cysteine and phenylalanine included. The kept DNA is CDR3 alone, 51 bases in frame from the first base. At the junction V is shortened by 6 bases and J by 0 bases; bases outside the gene matches: 10.

This clonotype was detected only once. This receptor's antigen is unknown. Base qualities are missing; no much larger clone stands one base away. Evidence from a single read is weak. Preparation of the library involved multiplex PCR. Data came from an Illumina HiSeq 4000. To build TCR beta libraries, CDR3 regions were amplified by Arm-PCR using iRepertoire HTBI primers. PCR products were gel purified before sequencing. The study's processing was this. A total of some 65 TRBV and approximately 15 TRBJ segments were identified across samples and were used for gene usage analysis of CDR3 amino acid clonotypes. COPE and FqMerger were used to merge filtered high-quality paired reads into contigs. BLAST was used to align contigs to the IMGT TRBV, TRBD and TRBJ reference genes, and CDR3 was defined following IMGT. Clonotypes above 0.1% frequency were classified as highly expanded clones. Repertoire diversity was measured by Shannon entropy, and V-J evenness by the Gini coefficient. Public clonotypes were defined as clonotypes shared by more than one individual. TCRdb passed the public sequencing reads through fastp at Q25 and MiXCR, retaining productive beta sequences. Rows matching on CDR3 protein sequence are summarized as one entry with the most common DNA and genes. For this entry, the V and J calls and clone size follow TCRdb and not the study's own pipeline. The sample data list some 450,000 distinct CDR3 sequences, and approximately 16% of these were observed just once. The top ten constitute about 10% of the sample.

The sample also formed part of further work on T cells in Graves' hyperthyroidism and ophthalmopathy. From that second study: A patient counted as having stable Graves' hyperthyroidism if no progression to ophthalmopathy occurred over 18 months of follow-up. Hyperthyroidism patients were aged 18 to 65 years and newly diagnosed, with disease duration of less than 2 months. Patients with uncontrolled infections, other autoimmune diseases, pregnancy or lactation were excluded. Diagnoses were based on clinical symptoms, serum thyroxine and TRAb, thyroid ultrasound and orbital computed tomography. A first-round RT-PCR of the TCR CDR3 used the HTBI primer set with the Qiagen OneStep RT-PCR kit. Most expanded thyroid clonotypes (frequency above 0.001) were also detected in blood, a finding suggesting that blood repertoires may reflect thyroid immune responses. Ophthalmopathy was separated from stable hyperthyroidism by a 13 V-J signature model, with just over 85% sensitivity and roughly 81% specificity obtained in cross-validation and 80%/75% obtained in testing. In validation, progression to ophthalmopathy was predicted by the model with 70.59% sensitivity and roughly 76% specificity, a median of roughly 6.4 months before onset. TCR V-J signatures able to tell the groups apart were searched for in a discovery cohort of 100 patients, of whom over 40 had Graves' ophthalmopathy and under 65 had stable Graves' hyperthyroidism. Prospective prediction of ophthalmopathy was tested in an independent validation cohort consisting of fewer than 20 hyperthyroidism patients and around 17 patients who later progressed to ophthalmopathy. For training and testing, the 100 or so patients in the discovery cohort were randomly divided in a 7:3 ratio. In addition, the study compared T-cell repertoires in thyroid tissue and in blood from a handful of Graves' hyperthyroidism patients. Once sampling was done, hyperthyroidism patients were given methimazole at a starting dose of 30 mg daily, whereas ophthalmopathy patients were given high-dose intravenous methylprednisolone. Libraries were constructed in a second round of multiplex PCR, after which size selection and purification were performed. Sequencing of the libraries was done on an Illumina HiSeq2000 using paired-end 100 bp reads. SOAPnuke was used to process the raw data, with reads discarded if the reads contained adapters or uncalled bases, had a mean Phred below 15, or lacked an exact constant-primer or identifier match. High-quality paired reads were merged with COPE v1.2.5, and unique nucleotide sequences were defined as clonotypes. Clonotypes were aligned to IMGT TRBV, TRBD and TRBJ reference segments using MiTCR v1.1. The analysis included only V-J combinations with a frequency above 0.0001, which together covered around 99% of the repertoires. A TCS score was defined as the ratio between F50 (clonal expansion) and ExV (chaos), using BLOSUM62-based TCRdist between CDR3 peptides within each V-J. Welch's t-statistics and random forest reduced around 510 V-J features to roughly 13, which were used in a naive Bayes classifier (R e1071). Sample size was not statistically predetermined, and blinding of investigators to group allocation was not performed. The paper describes TCR Vbeta CDR3 sequencing of 120 to 150 peripheral blood samples, made up of about 41 ophthalmopathy patients, over 70 hyperthyroidism patients and 17 progressor patients.

The input for sequencing was peripheral blood mononuclear cells (PBMCs), taken at new diagnosis, from a patient treated with antithyroid drugs. The origin of this receptor is a woman under 40 with Graves disease. Donor details come from another sample of the same person, matched by shared clones. The chain was built from TRBV28 and TRBJ2-1, and TRBD1 matches 8 of the central bases. This receptor has the CDR3 CASRPQGAASSYNEQFF. The bases read TGTGCCAGCAGACCCCAGGGGGCAGCAAGCTCCTACAATGAGCAGTTCTTC.